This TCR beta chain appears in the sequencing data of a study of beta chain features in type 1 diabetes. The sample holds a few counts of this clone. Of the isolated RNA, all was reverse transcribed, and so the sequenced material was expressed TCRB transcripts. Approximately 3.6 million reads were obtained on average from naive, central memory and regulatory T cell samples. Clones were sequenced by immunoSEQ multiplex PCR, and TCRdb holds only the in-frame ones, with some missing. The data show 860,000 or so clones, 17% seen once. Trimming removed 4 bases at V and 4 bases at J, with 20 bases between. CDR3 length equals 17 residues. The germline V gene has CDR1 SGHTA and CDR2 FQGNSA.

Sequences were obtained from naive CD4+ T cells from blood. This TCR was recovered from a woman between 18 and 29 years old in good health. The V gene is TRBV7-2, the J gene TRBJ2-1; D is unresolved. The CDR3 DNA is TGTGCCAGCAGCTCCGCCCCATCATCTATGAGTTACAATGAGCAGTTCTTC. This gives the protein CASSSAPSSMSYNEQFF.